This T cell receptor beta chain comes out of a study of T cell repertoires in cytomegalovirus infection. Study-level information: Recently described HLA-C-restricted plus well-studied HLA-B-restricted CMV epitopes were used.

This clonotype was seen ten or more times. Its antigen is currently unknown. Germline values: CDR1 LNHDA, CDR2 SQIVND (reference sequence). This CDR3 has 16 residues. V shed 3 bases and J shed 0 bases, with 9 bases lying between them. TCRdb re-called the reads through MiXCR, storing one row per CDR3 protein. The profile covers around 300,000 distinct CDR3 sequences, with roughly a fifth appearing a single time and roughly 20% taken by the ten largest. The source is a human donor in good health (CMV status not recorded). Some clones in this sample may be carry-over from other donors' samples. The material was cultured PBMCs, obtained from culture after CMV antigen stimulation. The rearrangement joins TRBV19 to TRBJ1-6, with D unresolved. CDR3 nucleotide sequence: TGTGCCAGTAGTATCGGCGGGAGCTCCTATAATTCACCCCTCCACTTT. Amino acids: CASSIGGSSYNSPLHF.